This TCR beta chain was obtained from a study of blood T cells in healthy people across ages. Overall study findings and caveats: Observed TCR beta diversity showed a strong correlation with the percentage of naive T cells as measured by flow cytometry. CMV status of donors was not determined, possibly confounding expanded clonotype changes. More naive CD4+ cells and higher diversity were found in long-lived than in aged donors.

Together with a sample-barcoded 5' primer, a J-beta primer mix was included in a second PCR lasting roughly 6 to 12 cycles. TCRdb reprocessed the 5' RACE reads via MiXCR and lists one record per CDR3 protein. Of 780,000 or so distinct CDR3 sequences in the sample, approximately 53% were seen once. The CDR3 is 14 amino acids. The V end was cut by 4 bases, the J end by 1 base, with 11 bases between. Germline assignment: CDR1 MNHEY and CDR2 SVGAGI. For this clonotype: The antigen remains undetermined.

Source material: blood. The chain recombines TRBV6-5 with TRBJ2-7; D is uncertain. This receptor was identified in a man in his forties in good health. The CDR3 coding sequence is TGTGCCAGCAGTTTCGCTACGGATTCCTACGAGCAGTACTTC. Encoded protein: CASSFATDSYEQYF.